By share, the clone carrying this T cell receptor (beta chain) ranks as medium-sized. The data derive from a study of T cell repertoires in aging, cancer and after chemotherapy. The template was genomic DNA from peripheral blood, not RNA. Multiplex touch-down PCR with TRB-A/B primers amplified rearranged V-D-J TRB sequences. TCRdb processed the multiplex PCR reads anew with MiXCR; each CDR3 protein has one entry. Found here are under 6,500 distinct CDR3 sequences, about two fifths of them singletons; the top ten hold around 47%. Sequenced input: blood. The sequence was collected from a human donor in good health.

The DNA of the CDR3 is TGTGCCAGTAGTGCTGACAGGACCCCTCACAATGAGCAGTTCTTC. Translated: CASSADRTPHNEQFF. The V gene is TRBV19, the J gene TRBJ2-1; a weak D match, TRBD1 (6 bases). CDR1 and CDR2 from the germline V gene are LNHDA and SQIVND (reference sequence). Trimming cost V 5 bases and J 5 bases, with 16 bases left between them. The CDR3 is 15 residues long.